Presented here are 23 T cell receptor beta chains from one specimen sequenced in a study of T-cell reconstitution after alpha-beta-depleted transplantation in children. The authors prepared the TCRbeta library with unique molecular identifiers. Each CDR3 protein gets one entry after TCRdb re-called the PCR reads with MiXCR. The sample has 490,000 or so distinct CDR3 sequences, around an eighth seen once. The specimen comprised PBMCs from the stem cell graft donor, sampled from the stem cell graft. Receptors were obtained from a human donor who donated a stem cell graft to a child with combined immunodeficiency.

The chain employs TRBV20-1 and TRBJ1-1; TRBD1 agrees at 7 bases. The CDR3 length is 14 residues. CDR1 and CDR2 from the germline V gene are DFQATT and SNEGSKA (reference sequence). J gave up 4 bases and V 6 bases, and 11 bases lay outside the gene matches. The CDR3 coding sequence is TGCAGTGCCGGGTCGACAGGGCTGAGCACTGAAGCTTTCTTT. Amino acid sequence: CSAGSTGLSTEAFF.

This clonotype was seen a few times. The J gene is TRBJ2-7, the V gene TRBV5-4; perhaps TRBD2 as D (5 bases). The CDR3 has 14 amino acids. Germline lookup yields CDR1 SGHNT and CDR2 YYREEE (reference sequence). The V end was cut by 3 bases, the J end by 0 bases, with 10 bases between. The CDR3 coding sequence is TGTGCCAGCAGCTACATGAGCGGCTCCTACGAGCAGTACTTC. Translating gives CASSYMSGSYEQYF.

This clonotype was detected many times. This chain joins TRBV7-9 and TRBJ2-1; D is unclear. This CDR3 is built from 12 residues. Trimming took off 4 bases at V and 9 bases at J, with 10 bases between the two ends. Germline CDR1 SEHNR, CDR2 FQNEAQ (reference sequence). The DNA for the CDR3 is TGTGCCAGCAGCTCGCGAGCATCTGAGCAGTTCTTC. Its protein product is CASSSRASEQFF.

This clonotype was found many times. This chain connects TRBV27 to TRBJ2-7, with 8 nucleotides matching TRBD1. J gave up 2 bases and V 6 bases, and 9 bases lay outside the gene matches. Germline values: CDR1 MNHEY, CDR2 SMNVEV (reference sequence). This CDR3 contains 15 residues. CDR3: CASSSWTGTTYEQYF. In DNA, the CDR3 is TGTGCCAGCAGCTCCTGGACAGGGACCACCTACGAGCAGTACTTC.

This clonotype has only one observation. J is TRBJ1-4 and V is TRBV7-6, with D unresolved. The V gene's germline CDR1 is SGHVS and CDR2 FNYEAQ. V lost 0 bases to trimming and J lost 7 bases, with 9 bases between them. The CDR3 totals 14 residues. The CDR3 loop is CASSLAAASEKLFF. The CDR3 DNA reads TGTGCCAGCAGCTTAGCGGCCGCGAGTGAAAAACTGTTTTTT.

This chain links TRBV7-2 with TRBJ2-5; TRBD2 matches at 9 bases. The CDR3 is 16 residues long. The V and J ends lost 0 bases and 5 bases, in that order; junction bases with no gene match: 7. CDR1 is SGHTA, CDR2 FQGNSA, per germline. Written as DNA, the CDR3 is TGTGCCAGCAGCTTAGCAGGGCGGGGGGGCCGCGAGACCCAGTACTTC. Amino acid sequence: CASSLAGRGGRETQYF.

This chain links TRBV12-5 with TRBJ1-4; D is unresolved. CDR1 and CDR2 from the germline V gene are LGHNT and FRNRAP. The V end lost 2 bases, the J end lost 13 bases, and 8 bases lay between the germline ends. The CDR3 totals 11 residues. In DNA form, the CDR3 reads TGTGCTAGTGGTTTGTTGCCGACACTGTTTTTT. It translates to CASGLLPTLFF. Based on the CDR3 plus reference TRBV12-5 and TRBJ1-4, the full variable domain is DARVTQTPRHKVTEMGQEVTMRCQPILGHNTVFWYRQTMMQGLELLAYFRNRAPLDDSGMPKDRFSAEMPDATLATLKIQPSEPRDSAVYFCASGLLPTLFFGSGTQLSVL.

This clonotype came up a few times. The chain links TRBV12-3 or TRBV12-4 to TRBJ2-1; perhaps TRBD2 as D (6 bases). The ends were cut back, 6 bases at V and 7 bases at J, with 16 bases in the middle. The CDR3 consists of 14 residues. The CDR3 nucleotides are TGTGCCAGCAGCCTAACCGGGAGTATGAATGAGCAGTTCTTC. Its translation is CASSLTGSMNEQFF.

The V and J genes are TRBV7-2 and TRBJ2-7; TRBD2 matches 7 bases. The V segment lost 1 base and the J segment 0 bases; nucleotides outside the gene matches: 3. The CDR3 spans 15 residues. The germline V gene encodes CDR1 SGHTA and CDR2 FQGNSA. The CDR3 DNA sequence: TGTGCCAGCAGCTTAGTCGGGAGGCCCTCCTACGAGCAGTACTTC. Residues: CASSLVGRPSYEQYF. Full variable domain (remainder filled in from reference TRBV7-2 and TRBJ2-7): GAGVSQSPSNKVTEKGKDVELRCDPISGHTALYWYRQSLGQGLEFLIYFQGNSAPDKSGLPSDRFSAERTGGSVSTLTIQRTQQEDSAVYLCASSLVGRPSYEQYFGPGTRLTVT.

V is TRBV5-1 and J is TRBJ2-3, with 7 nucleotides matching TRBD2. The trim removed 0 bases at V and 3 bases at J, leaving 7 bases unmatched. Looked up from germline, CDR1 is SGHRS and CDR2 is YFSETQ. The CDR3 covers 16 residues. The CDR3, as DNA: TGCGCCAGCAGCTTGGGCGGGGGAGGCCCGACAGATACGCAGTATTTT. It codes for CASSLGGGGPTDTQYF.

This clonotype was counted many times. The V and J genes are TRBV12-3 or TRBV12-4 and TRBJ2-5; D is perhaps TRBD1 (5 bases). The CDR3 length is 14 residues. Trimming stripped 3 bases from V and 2 bases from J, with 10 bases between. CDR3 loop: CASSFTGTQETQYF. In nucleotides, the CDR3 is TGTGCCAGCAGTTTCACAGGCACGCAAGAGACCCAGTACTTC.

This clonotype was counted a few times. The chain is built from TRBV3-1 and TRBJ2-3, with 8 bases matching TRBD1. Germline V gives CDR1 LGHDT, CDR2 YNNKEL (reference sequence). V shed 4 bases, J shed 2 bases, and the junction held 8 bases outside the gene matches. This CDR3 contains 16 residues. CDR3 nucleotide sequence: TGTGCCAGCAGCCGGGAGGACAGGGCGGCCACAGATACGCAGTATTTT. It encodes CASSREDRAATDTQYF.

This clonotype was seen many times. The V and J genes are TRBV11-2 and TRBJ2-3, with D possibly matching TRBD2 (6 bases). The germline CDR1 and CDR2 sequences are SGHAT and FQNNGV. The CDR3 sequence is 17 residues long. V was pared by 0 bases and J by 2 bases, with 15 bases between. CDR3 region: CASSLENRGTPTDTQYF. The CDR3 DNA follows: TGTGCCAGCAGCTTAGAAAATCGGGGGACCCCCACAGATACGCAGTATTTT.

The V gene is TRBV6-2 or TRBV6-3, the J gene TRBJ2-7, with 11 bases matching TRBD2. The junction had 8 bases not matched to a gene; V was cut back by 6 bases and J by 1 base. The CDR3 runs 16 residues. Germline loops: CDR1 MNHEY, CDR2 SVGEGT. CDR3 coding DNA: TGTGCCAGCAGCTCCTCCGGGACTAGCGGATCCTACGAGCAGTACTTC. This encodes CASSSSGTSGSYEQYF.

This clonotype was counted between two and nine times. The genes are TRBV4-2 and TRBJ2-1, with D possibly matching TRBD2 (5 bases). From germline, CDR1 is LGHNA and CDR2 YNFKEQ. The V end was cut by 0 bases, the J end by 8 bases, with 11 bases between. This CDR3 is 14 amino acids long. Written as DNA, the CDR3 is TGTGCCAGCAGCCAAGATTTAGGAGCGGATGAGCAGTTCTTC. Amino acid sequence: CASSQDLGADEQFF.

In its sample, this clonotype was seen many times. The chain is built from TRBV6-5 and TRBJ2-2; D might be TRBD2 (5 bases). CDR1 is MNHEY and CDR2 is SVGAGI in the germline V gene. The CDR3 is 14 residues long. The V and J ends lost 1 base and 7 bases respectively, with 10 bases between them. CDR3 sequence: CASSYWEKNGELFF. In nucleotides, the CDR3 is TGTGCCAGCAGTTACTGGGAGAAGAACGGGGAGCTGTTTTTT.

J is TRBJ2-1 and V is TRBV12-3 or TRBV12-4, with 12 bases aligning to TRBD2. Germline trimming cut 5 bases from V and 6 bases from J; bases unmatched to any gene: 8. The CDR3 runs to 16 residues. CDR3 residues: CASSDGLAGITNEQFF. CDR3 in DNA: TGTGCCAGCAGTGACGGACTAGCGGGGATCACCAATGAGCAGTTCTTC.

The rearrangement uses TRBV4-2 and TRBJ2-1; TRBD2 aligns across 12 bases. Germline loops: CDR1 LGHNA, CDR2 YNFKEQ. Trimming removed 3 bases from V and 2 bases from J; junction bases left unmatched: 5. The CDR3 extends over 17 amino acids. CDR3 coding DNA: TGTGCCAGCAGCCATCCCGGGACTAGCGGGCCCTACAATGAGCAGTTCTTC. It translates to CASSHPGTSGPYNEQFF.

Only a few counts were recorded for this clonotype. The CDR3 region is CSVGGGRFLYNEQFF. The CDR3 DNA follows: TGCAGCGTGGGGGGTGGCCGATTCCTTTACAATGAGCAGTTCTTC. This chain uses TRBV29-1 with TRBJ2-1, with D possibly TRBD2 on 6 matching bases. Looked up from germline, CDR1 is SQVTM and CDR2 is ANQGSEA. Trimming took off 6 bases at V and 4 bases at J, with 19 bases between the two ends. CDR3 length equals 15 residues.

This clonotype was detected a few times. The chain links TRBV18 to TRBJ2-2, with a weak D call TRBD1 (5 bases). Germline loops: CDR1 KGHSH, CDR2 LQKENI. The CDR3 runs to 16 residues. V was shortened by 0 bases and J by 5 bases, with 13 bases between the two germline ends. The CDR3 nucleotides read TGTGCCAGCTCACCACCCAGCAGGGCGTATACCGGGGAGCTGTTTTTT. It is translated as CASSPPSRAYTGELFF. The variable domain in full, with the rest retrieved from reference TRBV18 and TRBJ2-2, is NAGVMQNPRHLVRRRGQEARLRCSPMKGHSHVYWYRQLPEEGLKFMVYLQKENIIDESGMPKERFSAEFPKEGPSILRIQQVVRGDSAAYFCASSPPSRAYTGELFFGEGSRLTVL.

This clonotype has only a few counts. The V and J genes are TRBV4-3 and TRBJ2-1; 7 bases map to TRBD2. The CDR3 consists of 15 residues. Trimming removed 0 bases from V and 9 bases from J; junction bases left unmatched: 8. Per the germline V gene, CDR1 is LGHNA and CDR2 is YSLEER. The CDR3: CASSQDEGGGGEQFF. The CDR3 DNA reads as TGCGCCAGCAGCCAAGATGAGGGCGGGGGTGGTGAGCAGTTCTTC.

The genes are TRBV12-3 or TRBV12-4 and TRBJ2-4; D is possibly TRBD2 (5 bases). Trimming took 6 bases from V and 3 from J, leaving 18 bases between them. The CDR3 contains 16 residues. In DNA form, the CDR3 reads TGTGCCAGCAGCCAAACCCCCCCCGGGAACAAAAACATTCAGTACTTC. It is translated as CASSQTPPGNKNIQYF.

This clonotype was counted a single time. J is TRBJ1-1 and V is TRBV6-1, with a weak D call TRBD1 (5 bases). Germline V gene lookup returns CDR1 MNHNS and CDR2 SASEGT. The CDR3 covers 14 residues. V lost 6 bases and J lost 0, with 11 bases in between. The CDR3 reads CASREAGMNTEAFF. As DNA, the CDR3 is TGTGCCAGCAGAGAGGCAGGGATGAACACTGAAGCTTTCTTT.